A single sample gave rise to the 9 T cell receptor beta chains below, sequenced in a study of blood T cell repertoires in COVID-19. Libraries were prepared by immunoSEQ multiplex PCR; TCRdb keeps only in-frame clonotypes and omits some of them. Of about 200,000 clones listed, roughly 84% are singletons. Sequenced input: peripheral blood. These receptors were collected from a man aged 50 to 60 with active or convalescent COVID-19.

The chain recombines TRBV5-4 with TRBJ1-4; no definite D call. The germline V gene encodes CDR1 SGHNT and CDR2 YYREEE (reference sequence). The germline V and J ends were trimmed by 0 bases and 5 bases, with 11 bases remaining between them. The CDR3 totals 15 residues. CDR3 residues: CASSLDGGGNEKLFF. The CDR3 coding sequence is TGTGCCAGCAGCTTGGATGGCGGAGGAAATGAAAAACTGTTTTTT.

Here the CDR3 DNA reads TGTGCCAGCAGCTCCGGGAGTCTCGATACGCAGTATTTT. Its protein is CASSSGSLDTQYF. The chain carries TRBV5-6 and TRBJ2-3, with D perhaps TRBD2 (6 bases). The ends were cut back, 3 bases at V and 6 bases at J, with 11 bases in the middle. This CDR3 is built from 13 residues. Germline CDR1 and CDR2: SGHDT and YYEEEE.

The chain uses TRBV2 and TRBJ1-5, with 11 nucleotides matching TRBD1. Germline values: CDR1 SNHLY, CDR2 FYNNEI. The CDR3 totals 15 residues. J was trimmed by 4 bases and V by 6 bases; bases with no gene match: 5. This CDR3 reads CASRSGTGGNQPQHF. In DNA form, the CDR3 reads TGTGCCAGCAGGTCTGGGACAGGGGGGAATCAGCCCCAGCATTTT. The whole variable domain, remainder taken from reference TRBV2 and TRBJ1-5, is EPEVTQTPSHQVTQMGQEVILRCVPISNHLYFYWYRQILGQKVEFLVSFYNNEISEKSEIFDDQFSVERPDGSNFTLKIRSTKLEDSAMYFCASRSGTGGNQPQHFGDGTRLSIL.

The genes are TRBV2 and TRBJ2-7, with 9 bases that match TRBD1. The germline CDR1 and CDR2 sequences are SNHLY and FYNNEI. The CDR3 consists of 14 residues. V trimming: 3 bases; J trimming: 9 bases; junction bases outside the gene matches: 9. The CDR3 coding sequence is TGTGCCAGCAGTGACCGGACAGGGGTAGTAGGGCAGTACGTC. The encoded protein is CASSDRTGVVGQYV.

Regarding this clone: Other nucleotide sequences in the sample specify the same CDR3. The CDR3 region has the DNA TGTGCCACCAGCAGAGTGCGCGGGGGGGACAATGAGCAGTTCTTC. Amino acids: CATSRVRGGDNEQFF. The V gene is TRBV15, the J gene TRBJ2-1; the match to TRBD2 covers 9 bases. J was trimmed by 5 bases and V by 1 base; bases with no gene match: 3. Germline-derived CDR1 and CDR2 are LNHNV and YYDKDF (reference sequence). The length of the CDR3 is 15 residues.

With regard to this clone: Other DNA sequences in this specimen translate into the identical CDR3. The chain couples TRBV7-9 to TRBJ1-2; weak D call: TRBD1 (5 bases). The CDR3 contains 14 residues. Germline CDR1 is SEHNR and CDR2 is FQNEAQ (reference sequence). Trimming took 3 bases from V and 2 from J, leaving 10 bases between them. CDR3 bases: TGTGCCAGCAGCTTCGGGCAGGGAAACTATGGCTACACCTTC. This encodes CASSFGQGNYGYTF.

The CDR3: CASSPWPGSNQPQHF. The CDR3 DNA is TGTGCCAGCAGTCCATGGCCAGGGAGCAATCAGCCCCAGCATTTT. The chain employs TRBV6-5 and TRBJ1-5; a possible D gene is TRBD1 (5 bases). The CDR3 spans 15 residues. The ends were cut back, 5 bases at V and 1 base at J, with 12 bases in the middle. The germline CDR1 and CDR2 sequences are MNHEY and SVGAGI.

The chain links TRBV2 to TRBJ2-7; D gene ambiguous. The CDR3 runs 15 residues. CDR1 SNHLY and CDR2 FYNNEI come from the germline V gene. Trimming stripped 0 bases from V and 1 base from J, with 10 bases between. This CDR3 reads CASSEAAGRSYEQYV. The CDR3 bases are TGTGCCAGCAGTGAAGCCGCAGGTAGATCCTACGAGCAGTACGTC.

The CDR3 protein is CASSAGLATNEKLFF. The CDR3 nucleotides are TGTGCCAGCAGCGCCGGTCTGGCAACTAATGAAAAACTGTTTTTT. The rearrangement uses TRBV7-2 and TRBJ1-4; D unresolved. V lost 5 bases and J lost 0, with 10 bases in between. The CDR3 is 15 amino acids. Looked up from germline, CDR1 is SGHTA and CDR2 is FQGNSA.